Only a few counts were recorded for the clone carrying this TCR beta chain. The data originate from a study of human T cells and chemical hapten exposure. On the study more broadly: All patients underwent weekly scalp dosing with diphenylcyclopropenone for the full roughly 25-week study. Small discrepancies in pooled library volume mainly accounted for the varying TCR yields per sample.

During construction of the library, unique molecular identifiers were attached to individual cDNA molecules for quantitative, reproducible TCR counting. One entry per CDR3 protein results from TCRdb running MiXCR on the RACE reads. The profile shows some 200,000 distinct CDR3 sequences, nearly 30% of them singletons. Regarding time point: pre-sensitization, week 0. The sample's treatment: therapeutic diphenylcyclopropenone sensitization with weekly scalp DPC. Phlebotomy was performed prior to application of every patch test. Germline V gene sequence: CDR1 SGHNT, CDR2 YYREEE (reference sequence). V was shortened by 0 bases and J by 0 bases, with 12 bases between the two germline ends. The CDR3 is made up of 16 amino acids.

This TCR was recovered from a woman in her 30s with alopecia areata. Some clones in this sample may be carry-over from other donors' samples. This chain joins TRBV5-4 and TRBJ1-1; D unresolved. Sample: whole blood, taken in connection with sensitization to the hapten diphenylcyclopropenone (DPC). The CDR3 DNA reads as TGTGCCAGCAGCTTGGGTAAAAGCGGGGTGAACACTGAAGCTTTCTTT. It codes for CASSLGKSGVNTEAFF.